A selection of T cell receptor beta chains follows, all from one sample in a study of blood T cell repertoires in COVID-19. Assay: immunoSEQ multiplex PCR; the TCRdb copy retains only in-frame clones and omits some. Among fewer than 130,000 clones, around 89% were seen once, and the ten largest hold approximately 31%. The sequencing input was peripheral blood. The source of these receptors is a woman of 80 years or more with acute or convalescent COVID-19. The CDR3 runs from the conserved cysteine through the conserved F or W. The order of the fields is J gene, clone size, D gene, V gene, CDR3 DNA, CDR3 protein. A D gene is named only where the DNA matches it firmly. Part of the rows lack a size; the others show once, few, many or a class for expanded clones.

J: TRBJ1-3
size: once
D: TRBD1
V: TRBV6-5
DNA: TGTGCCAGCAGAGACAGGGGTGAAAACACCATATATTTT
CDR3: CASRDRGENTIYF

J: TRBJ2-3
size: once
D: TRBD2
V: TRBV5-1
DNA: TGCGCCAGCAGCTCGGGACTAGGCACAGATACGCAGTATTTT
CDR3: CASSSGLGTDTQYF

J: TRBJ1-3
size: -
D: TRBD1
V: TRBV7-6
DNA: TGTGCCAGCAGCTTAGCGGGGACAGGGGTCGGAAACACCATATATTTT
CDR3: CASSLAGTGVGNTIYF

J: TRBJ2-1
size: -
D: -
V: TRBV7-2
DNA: TGTGCCAGCAGCCCCCCCCGCGTGGACTACAGCTCCTACAATGAGCAGTTCTTC
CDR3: CASSPPRVDYSSYNEQFF

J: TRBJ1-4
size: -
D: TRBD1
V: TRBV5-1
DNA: TGCGCCAGCAGCTCCGGGACAGGGCCTCCTAATGAAAAACTGTTTTTT
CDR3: CASSSGTGPPNEKLFF

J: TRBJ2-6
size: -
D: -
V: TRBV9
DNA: TGTGCCAGCAGCCCCCCTCGGGCCAACGTCCTGACTTTC
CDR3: CASSPPRANVLTF

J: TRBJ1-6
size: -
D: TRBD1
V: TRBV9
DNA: TGTGCCAGCAGTGCTAGGGGGCTGGATAATTCACCCCTCCACTTT
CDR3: CASSARGLDNSPLHF

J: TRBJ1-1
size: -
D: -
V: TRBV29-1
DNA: TGCAGCGTTACAGGGTTGAACACTGAAGCTTTCTTT
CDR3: CSVTGLNTEAFF

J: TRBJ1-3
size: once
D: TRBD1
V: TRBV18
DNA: TGTGCCAGCTCACCGGACAGGGGGCGTCTGGCACCGGGAAACACCATATATTTT
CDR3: CASSPDRGRLAPGNTIYF

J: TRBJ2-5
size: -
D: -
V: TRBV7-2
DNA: TGTGCCAGCAGCCCCGGGACTGAAGAGACCCAGTACTTC
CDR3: CASSPGTEETQYF

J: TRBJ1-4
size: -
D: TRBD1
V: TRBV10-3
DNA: TGTGCCATCAGTGAGTCAGGGGGCAGTGAAAAACTGTTTTTT
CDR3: CAISESGGSEKLFF

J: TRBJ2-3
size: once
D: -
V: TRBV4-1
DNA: TGCGCCAGCAGCCATTCCGGGACATCCCTCACAGATACGCAGTATTTT
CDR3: CASSHSGTSLTDTQYF

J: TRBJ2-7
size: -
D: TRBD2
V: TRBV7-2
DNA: TGTGCCAGCAGCCAGCGGGACGGAACTGCCTACGAGCAGTACTTC
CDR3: CASSQRDGTAYEQYF

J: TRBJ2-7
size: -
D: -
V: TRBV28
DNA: TGTGCCAGCAGTTTATCGGGCAGCCATCGGGGGTACTTC
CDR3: CASSLSGSHRGYF

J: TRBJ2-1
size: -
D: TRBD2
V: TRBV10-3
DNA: TGTGCCATCAGTGAGTCAGGACTAGCGGGGGTCTCTAAGCAGTTCTTC
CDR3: CAISESGLAGVSKQFF

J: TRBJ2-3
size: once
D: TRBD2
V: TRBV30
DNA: TGTGCCTGGAGTGCTCTAGCGGGGTATGATACGCAGTATTTT
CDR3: CAWSALAGYDTQYF

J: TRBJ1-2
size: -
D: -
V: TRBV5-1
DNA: TGCGCCAGCAGCTTCGTAGGGGATGGCTACACCTTC
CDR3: CASSFVGDGYTF

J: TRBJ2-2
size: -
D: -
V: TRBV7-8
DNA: TGTGCCAGCAGCTTAGCGGTCACATTAACAACCGGGGAGCTGTTTTTT
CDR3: CASSLAVTLTTGELFF

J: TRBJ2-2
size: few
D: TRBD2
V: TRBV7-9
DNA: TGTGCCACTCCCGGGGCGGGGGGGCCCGGCACCGGGGAGCTGTTTTTT
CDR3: CATPGAGGPGTGELFF

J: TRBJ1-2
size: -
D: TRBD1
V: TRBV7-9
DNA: TGTGCCAGCAGCACGGACAGGGGCGGCTATGGCTACACCTTC
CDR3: CASSTDRGGYGYTF

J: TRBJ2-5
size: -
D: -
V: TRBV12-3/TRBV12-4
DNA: TGTGCCAGCAGGTGGGACTTACAAGAGACCCAGTACTTC
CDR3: CASRWDLQETQYF

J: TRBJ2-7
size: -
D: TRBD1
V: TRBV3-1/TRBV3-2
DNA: TGTGCCAGCAGCCAAGATCGGGGGACAGGGCCGAGGGAGCAGTACTTC
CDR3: CASSQDRGTGPREQYF

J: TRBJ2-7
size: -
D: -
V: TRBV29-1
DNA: TGCAGCGTTGAAGGTATGTTTAGGGCAGGGGATTATTCCGAGCAGTACTTC
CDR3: CSVEGMFRAGDYSEQYF

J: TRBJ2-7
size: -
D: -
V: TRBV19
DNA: TGTGCCAGTAGTGGACAGAGCTCCTACGAGCAGTACTTC
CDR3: CASSGQSSYEQYF

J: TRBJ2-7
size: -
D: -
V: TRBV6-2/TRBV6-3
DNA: TGTGCCAGCAGTTACGGGACAACTTATTCCTACGAGCAGTACTTC
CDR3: CASSYGTTYSYEQYF

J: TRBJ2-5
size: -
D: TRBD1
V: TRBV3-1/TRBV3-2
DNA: TGTGCCAGCAGCCGCCTATGGGACAGGGGGGAGACCCAGTACTTC
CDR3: CASSRLWDRGETQYF

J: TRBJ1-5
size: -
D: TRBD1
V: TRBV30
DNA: TGTGCCTGGAACGCGGGACAGGGTGTCAATCAGCCCCAGCATTTT
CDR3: CAWNAGQGVNQPQHF

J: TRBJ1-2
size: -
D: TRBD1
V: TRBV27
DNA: TGTGCCAGCAGGTCAAGGGGACAGGTCTATGGCTACACCTTC
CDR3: CASRSRGQVYGYTF

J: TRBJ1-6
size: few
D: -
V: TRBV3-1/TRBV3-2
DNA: TGTGCCAGCAGCCGCTCATCGGGCACAGGATCACCCCTCCACTTT
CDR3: CASSRSSGTGSPLHF

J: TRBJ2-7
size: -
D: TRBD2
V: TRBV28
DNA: TGTGCCAGCACCGTAGCGGGCTCCTACGAGCAGTACTTC
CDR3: CASTVAGSYEQYF

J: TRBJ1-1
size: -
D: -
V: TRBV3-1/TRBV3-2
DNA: TGTGCCAGCAGCCAATCAGGCAGTGAAGCTTTCTTT
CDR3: CASSQSGSEAFF

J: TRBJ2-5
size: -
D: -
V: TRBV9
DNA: TGTGCCAGCAGCGTAGATAGTGCGGGCAGGGGTCAAGAGACCCAGTACTTC
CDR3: CASSVDSAGRGQETQYF

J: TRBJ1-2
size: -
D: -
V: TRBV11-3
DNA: TGTGCCAGCAGCGACAGCGTAGGCTATGGCTACACCTTC
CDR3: CASSDSVGYGYTF

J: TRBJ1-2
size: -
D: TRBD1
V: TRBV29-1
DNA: TGCAGCGTTGAAAGGGACAGAGAAAGCTATGGCTACACCTTC
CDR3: CSVERDRESYGYTF

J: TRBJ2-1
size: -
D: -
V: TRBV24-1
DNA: TGTGCCACCAGTGATACTAGGGACTCCCAACACTACAATGAGCAGTTCTTC
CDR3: CATSDTRDSQHYNEQFF

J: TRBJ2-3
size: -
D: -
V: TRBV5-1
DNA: TGCGCCAGCAGCTTCTACACAGATACGCAGTATTTT
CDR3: CASSFYTDTQYF

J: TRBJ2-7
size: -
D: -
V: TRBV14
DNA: TGTGCCAGCAGCCAAGTTAGACTTTCCGAGCAGTACTTC
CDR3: CASSQVRLSEQYF

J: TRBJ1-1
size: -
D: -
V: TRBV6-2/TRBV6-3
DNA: TGTGCCAGCAGTTACAGGGAGGTCAGCACTGAAGCTTTCTTT
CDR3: CASSYREVSTEAFF

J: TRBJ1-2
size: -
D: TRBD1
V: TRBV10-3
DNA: TGTGCCATCAGTTCCTCTCCGACAGGGAACTATGGCTACACCTTC
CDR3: CAISSSPTGNYGYTF

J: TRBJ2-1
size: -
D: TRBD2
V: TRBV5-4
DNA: TGTGCCAGCAGCAGCGGACTAGCAGACGACAATGAGCAGTTCTTC
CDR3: CASSSGLADDNEQFF

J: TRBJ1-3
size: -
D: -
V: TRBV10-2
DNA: TGCGCCAGCAGTGAGTCGATGGTGTCTGGCGGCTCTGGAAACACCATATATTTT
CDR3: CASSESMVSGGSGNTIYF

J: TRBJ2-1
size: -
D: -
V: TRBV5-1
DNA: TGCGCCAGCAGCTTGGTAGATGAGCAGTTCTTC
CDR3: CASSLVDEQFF

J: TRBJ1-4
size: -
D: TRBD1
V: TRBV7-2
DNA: TGTGCCAGCAGCTTCCTACAGGGGATAGGGGAAAAACTGTTTTTT
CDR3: CASSFLQGIGEKLFF

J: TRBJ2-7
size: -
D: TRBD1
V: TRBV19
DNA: TGTGCCAGTAGTATTTCGGGACAGGGCCTGGGCGAGCAGTACTTC
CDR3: CASSISGQGLGEQYF

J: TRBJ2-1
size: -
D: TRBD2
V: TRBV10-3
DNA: TGTGCCATCTGTGCTTTGTCGGCTAGCGGGGGGACCCCAGGGTGCAATGAGCAGTTCTTC
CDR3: CAICALSASGGTPGCNEQFF

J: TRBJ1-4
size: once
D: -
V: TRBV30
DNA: TGTGCCTGGGCCAGATCTAATGAAAAACTGTTTTTT
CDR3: CAWARSNEKLFF

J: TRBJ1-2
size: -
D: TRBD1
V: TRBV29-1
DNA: TGCAGCGTTGGACAGGGGTCCTATGGCTACACCTTC
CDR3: CSVGQGSYGYTF

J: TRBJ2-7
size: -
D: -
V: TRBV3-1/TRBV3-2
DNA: TGTGCCAGCAGCCATACTGGGGGGACCCATACCTACGAGCAGTACTTC
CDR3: CASSHTGGTHTYEQYF

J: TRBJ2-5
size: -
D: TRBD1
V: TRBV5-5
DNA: TGTGCCAGCAGCTTGCCGGGGACAGGGGGAGAGACCCAGTACTTC
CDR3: CASSLPGTGGETQYF

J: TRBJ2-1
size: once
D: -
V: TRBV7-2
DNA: TGTGCCAGCAGCCGGGACTACAATGAGCAGTTCTTC
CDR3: CASSRDYNEQFF

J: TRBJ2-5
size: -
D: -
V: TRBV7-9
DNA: TGTGCCAGCAGCTCCAGACAGAGCACCCAAGAGACCCAGTACTTC
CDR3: CASSSRQSTQETQYF

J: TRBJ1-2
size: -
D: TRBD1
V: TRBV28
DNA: TGTGCCAGCAGTTCCCGGACAGGGGGTTTCTATGGCTACACCTTC
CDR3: CASSSRTGGFYGYTF